This T cell receptor (beta chain) was documented in a study of PD-1 blockade in mismatch repair-deficient tumors. Study information: All were previously treated, progressing patients with 11 to 13 mismatch repair-deficient cancer types. Whole-study findings and limits: After pembrolizumab, tumor-resident clones rose rapidly, then generally contracted before radiologic responses.

Every patient had mismatch repair deficiency by PCR or immunohistochemistry. TCR sequencing covered three patients who responded to pembrolizumab. Turning to this clone: What it binds is not known.

This table comes from immunoSEQ multiplex PCR, and its TCRdb copy is limited to in-frame clones, with some not included. The sample yields tens of thousands of clones, 88% seen once. This specimen consisted of peripheral blood, obtained 52 weeks after starting pembrolizumab. This clonotype was sampled from an adult with mismatch repair-deficient cancer.

The CDR3 bases are TGTGCCAGCAGTTTGGGACAGGGGAGCAATCAGCCCCAGCATTTT. As protein: CASSLGQGSNQPQHF. The chain carries TRBV28 and TRBJ1-5, with 10 bases identical to TRBD1. V lost 3 bases and J lost 1; bases outside the gene matches: 0. The CDR3 covers 15 residues. Germline CDR1 MDHEN, CDR2 SYDVKM.